Many counts were recorded for the clone carrying this TCR beta chain. The sample originates from a study of early T cells in non-severe SARS-CoV-2 infection. TCRdb re-called the 5' RACE reads through MiXCR, storing one row per CDR3 protein. The table lists tens of thousands of distinct CDR3 sequences, roughly 6% of them singletons. This CDR3 has 14 amino acids. Losses at the gene ends were 6 bases for V and 10 bases for J; bases not matched to a gene: 10. This TCR was recovered from an adult who was a healthcare worker with PCR-confirmed SARS-CoV-2 infection or an uninfected control (not recorded which). Sequencing used whole blood. The chain employs TRBV12-3 or TRBV12-4 and TRBJ1-4, with 8 bases fitting TRBD1. DNA of the CDR3: TGTGCCAGCAGCCCGGACAGGGAGTACGGAAAACTGTTTTTT. This sequence encodes CASSPDREYGKLFF.